This T cell receptor beta chain was obtained from a study of T cell responses to AZD1222 COVID-19 vaccine. Germline V gives CDR1 SGHRS, CDR2 YFSETQ. This CDR3 contains 14 residues. The ends lost 4 bases at V and 4 bases at J; junction bases unmatched: 7. Note on this clone: What it recognizes is unknown.

The table came from immunoSEQ multiplex PCR; TCRdb's copy has only in-frame clones and leaves some out. This sample has 58,000 or so clones, with 86% found just once. Study-wide results and caveats: Donors were chiefly white British, with a greater number of females, and clonal diversity was perhaps underestimated.

The genes are TRBV5-1 and TRBJ1-1, with 7 bases identical to TRBD1. Sequencing used peripheral blood, obtained 28 days after the second AZD1222 dose. This receptor was identified in an adult who received the AZD1222 COVID-19 vaccine. The CDR3 nucleotides read TGCGCCAGCAGCGCACAGGGGATGAGCACTGAAGCTTTCTTT. Amino acids: CASSAQGMSTEAFF.